Listed below are T cell receptor beta chains from one sample, sequenced in a study of identical twins. TCRdb passed the 5' RACE reads through MiXCR, listing each CDR3 protein once. The data show hundreds of thousands of distinct CDR3 sequences, roughly 6% seen once. The source material was naive T cells sorted from blood. The origin of the receptors is a man aged 18 to 29 in good health. The CDR3 runs from the conserved cysteine through the conserved F or W. The D gene is left open where the match is weak.

CDR3 protein: CASTWGGLAGGMNTGELFF
J gene: TRBJ2-2
V gene: TRBV12-3/TRBV12-4
D gene: TRBD2

CDR3 protein: CASSEWGLETQYF
J gene: TRBJ2-5
V gene: TRBV25-1
D gene: NA

CDR3 protein: CASSPRGGTNYEQYF
J gene: TRBJ2-7
V gene: TRBV7-9
D gene: NA

CDR3 protein: CSALGQGGRQPQHF
J gene: TRBJ1-5
V gene: TRBV29-1
D gene: NA

CDR3 protein: CASTDGQPNSPLHF
J gene: TRBJ1-6
V gene: TRBV5-1
D gene: NA

CDR3 protein: CASSVGAPGSGNTIYF
J gene: TRBJ1-3
V gene: TRBV9
D gene: NA

CDR3 protein: CATSRGPLGSGRADTQYF
J gene: TRBJ2-3
V gene: TRBV15
D gene: TRBD2

CDR3 protein: CASSLSFRVREPQHF
J gene: TRBJ1-5
V gene: TRBV27
D gene: NA

CDR3 protein: CASSEPLAGGHSQQFF
J gene: TRBJ2-1
V gene: TRBV25-1
D gene: TRBD2

CDR3 protein: CASSSPETGVAFF
J gene: TRBJ1-1
V gene: TRBV7-8
D gene: TRBD1

CDR3 protein: CSVEPVIWEGLAAISSYNEQFF
J gene: TRBJ2-1
V gene: TRBV29-1
D gene: TRBD2

CDR3 protein: CASSLPRGFGNEQFF
J gene: TRBJ2-1
V gene: TRBV12-3/TRBV12-4
D gene: NA

CDR3 protein: CASSPGGRGGKNIQYF
J gene: TRBJ2-4
V gene: TRBV18
D gene: TRBD2

CDR3 protein: CSVEGASGSYEQYF
J gene: TRBJ2-7
V gene: TRBV29-1
D gene: TRBD2

CDR3 protein: CASSLLGQNNQPQHF
J gene: TRBJ1-5
V gene: TRBV27
D gene: NA

CDR3 protein: CATSTPGEDRLSYEQYF
J gene: TRBJ2-7
V gene: TRBV15
D gene: NA

CDR3 protein: CASSTPQGFGGELFF
J gene: TRBJ2-2
V gene: TRBV6-2/TRBV6-3
D gene: TRBD1

CDR3 protein: CASSLSPAKNIQYF
J gene: TRBJ2-4
V gene: TRBV7-2
D gene: NA

CDR3 protein: CSATMGQGHGAADTQYF
J gene: TRBJ2-3
V gene: TRBV20-1
D gene: TRBD1

CDR3 protein: CASSLGGYLTEAFF
J gene: TRBJ1-1
V gene: TRBV7-8
D gene: NA

CDR3 protein: CATSDLTGVDTGELFF
J gene: TRBJ2-2
V gene: TRBV24-1
D gene: TRBD1

CDR3 protein: CASSWTSGRFYNEQFF
J gene: TRBJ2-1
V gene: TRBV5-1
D gene: TRBD2

CDR3 protein: CASSLYVSSDTQYF
J gene: TRBJ2-3
V gene: TRBV7-8
D gene: NA

CDR3 protein: CASSLVLRTSGYEQYF
J gene: TRBJ2-7
V gene: TRBV7-9
D gene: TRBD2

CDR3 protein: CASSRWAEETQYF
J gene: TRBJ2-5
V gene: TRBV7-9
D gene: NA

CDR3 protein: CSAGQRDSTDTQYF
J gene: TRBJ2-3
V gene: TRBV20-1
D gene: TRBD2

CDR3 protein: CASSLGGEFPYEQYF
J gene: TRBJ2-7
V gene: TRBV7-2
D gene: NA

CDR3 protein: CAISESPIRRQGAYEQYF
J gene: TRBJ2-7
V gene: TRBV10-3
D gene: TRBD1